This T cell receptor beta chain originates from a study of cytomegalovirus exposure and HLA in healthy donors. Points from the study as a whole: Per published reports, the classifier diagnosed cytomegalovirus status with high specificity and sensitivity.

CDR1 LGHNA and CDR2 YNFKEQ come from the germline V gene. The V end lost 4 bases, the J end lost 1 base, and 10 bases lay between the germline ends. CDR3 size: 14 residues. Concerning this clone itself: The antigen remains unidentified.

The PCR contained 60 Vbeta and 13 Jbeta primers. Original processing notes: Later work found approximately 87 million unique TCR beta chains, with around 10 million shared. The data were produced by immunoSEQ multiplex PCR, yet TCRdb's version contains in-frame clones alone and is incomplete. The V and J calls and clone size come from that table; D and trimming were worked out from the DNA. The data show approximately 72,000 clones, more than 60% seen once. The sequencing input was PBMCs. The clonotype originates from a male donor in good health and CMV-seropositive. V and J are TRBV4-2 and TRBJ1-1; D gene uncertain. The CDR3 reads CASSLSGGNTEAFF. CDR3 nucleotides: TGTGCCAGCAGCCTCTCAGGAGGGAACACTGAAGCTTTCTTT.